The 31 T cell receptor beta chains below were found in one sample sequenced in a study of blood T cell repertoires in COVID-19. The protocol was immunoSEQ multiplex PCR, while the TCRdb copy is restricted to in-frame clones and leaves out a portion. The sample includes 400,000 or so clones, around 87% of them seen just once. Sequenced sample: peripheral blood. The receptors stem from a human donor in a cohort sampled during active COVID-19.

The gene calls are TRBV6-1 and TRBJ2-7, with D uncertain. Between the trimmed V and J ends, which lost 1 base and 0 bases, there was a span of 10 bases. Germline assignment: CDR1 MNHNS and CDR2 SASEGT. The CDR3 spans 15 residues. The CDR3: CASSEVAASSYEQYF. DNA of the CDR3: TGTGCCAGCAGTGAAGTGGCGGCGAGCTCCTACGAGCAGTACTTC.

The chain has TRBV19 and TRBJ1-5, with D perhaps matching TRBD1 (5 bases). V lost 3 bases to trimming and J lost 5 bases, with 8 bases between them. This CDR3 is built from 13 residues. CDR1 LNHDA and CDR2 SQIVND come from the germline V gene (reference sequence). The chain's CDR3 is CASSIQGYQPQHF. The CDR3 DNA reads as TGTGCCAGTAGTATCCAGGGTTATCAGCCCCAGCATTTT.

This clone was seen just once. V and J are TRBV28 and TRBJ1-3, with D unresolved. Germline CDR1 reads MDHEN; CDR2 reads SYDVKM. The V end was cut by 8 bases, the J end by 0 bases, with 11 bases between. CDR3 length: 14 amino acids. The CDR3 protein is CASGRFSSGNTIYF. CDR3 nucleotide sequence: TGTGCCAGCGGGAGGTTTAGCTCTGGAAACACCATATATTTT.

V is TRBV30 and J is TRBJ1-5; 7 nucleotides match TRBD1. Losses at the gene ends were 2 bases for V and 4 bases for J; bases not matched to a gene: 2. The CDR3 runs to 13 residues. CDR1 is GTSNPN and CDR2 is SVGIG in the germline V gene (reference sequence). The CDR3 protein is CAWSPGQNQPQHF. The DNA for the CDR3 is TGTGCCTGGAGTCCGGGACAGAATCAGCCCCAGCATTTT.

The rearrangement uses TRBV7-3 and TRBJ2-5; 15 bases fit TRBD2. The CDR3 loop spans 15 amino acids. CDR1 SGHTA and CDR2 FQGTGA come from the germline V gene. With V trimmed by 5 bases and J by 5 bases, 3 bases remained unmatched. CDR3 nucleotide sequence: TGTGCCAGCAGCCCCGGACTAGCGGGAGGGGAGACCCAGTACTTC. Protein product: CASSPGLAGGETQYF.

The chain carries TRBV2 and TRBJ1-6, with 8 positions matching TRBD1. With V trimmed by 8 bases and J by 9 bases, 12 bases remained unmatched. This CDR3 region has 15 residues. Germline CDR1 and CDR2: SNHLY and FYNNEI. DNA of the CDR3: TGTGCCAGCGCGGGACAGGCCCCATGGGGTTCACCCCTCCACTTT. Amino acids: CASAGQAPWGSPLHF.

The chain has TRBV6-5 and TRBJ1-2; no definite D call. CDR1 is MNHEY and CDR2 is SVGAGI in the germline V gene. The CDR3 is 14 residues long. The ends were cut back, 8 bases at V and 6 bases at J, with 19 bases in the middle. The CDR3 DNA sequence: TGTGCCAGCGGAACAGCGTCGGGGAGGGATGGCTACACCTTC. Protein: CASGTASGRDGYTF.

This clone was counted a few times. V usage is TRBV19 and J usage is TRBJ1-1; 7 bases align to TRBD1. With V trimmed by 6 bases and J by 0 bases, 4 bases remained unmatched. This CDR3 spans 14 amino acids. Germline V lookup: CDR1 LNHDA, CDR2 SQIVND (reference sequence). The CDR3 DNA sequence: TGTGCCAGTAGCCCGACAGGGTTGAACACTGAAGCTTTCTTT. Protein sequence: CASSPTGLNTEAFF.

This chain links TRBV5-1 with TRBJ2-5, with D maybe TRBD1 (5 bases). This CDR3 has 15 amino acids. V was clipped by 0 bases and J by 5 bases, with 14 bases between them. Germline lookup yields CDR1 SGHRS and CDR2 YFSETQ. CDR3 in amino acids: CASSLAMGHSETQYF. CDR3 sequence (DNA): TGCGCCAGCAGCTTGGCCATGGGGCATAGTGAGACCCAGTACTTC.

V gene TRBV24-1 combines with J gene TRBJ1-4; 10 bases line up with TRBD1. V dropped 4 bases and J dropped 8; count of bases not matched to a gene: 6. The length of the CDR3 is 15 residues. Germline assignment: CDR1 KGHDR and CDR2 SFDVKD. Here the CDR3 DNA reads TGTGCCACCAGTGACTCCGGACAGGGGGGCGAAAAACTGTTTTTT. As protein: CATSDSGQGGEKLFF.

V is TRBV5-6 and J is TRBJ2-1; 9 positions agree with TRBD2. The germline V gene encodes CDR1 SGHDT and CDR2 YYEEEE. The V and J ends lost 1 base and 1 base, in that order; junction bases with no gene match: 9. This CDR3 is 18 amino acids long. The chain's CDR3 is CASSLREGLADSYNEQFF. The CDR3 region has the DNA TGTGCCAGCAGCTTGAGGGAGGGACTAGCCGATTCCTACAATGAGCAGTTCTTC. Filled out from reference TRBV5-6 and TRBJ2-1, the complete variable domain reads DAGVTQSPTHLIKTRGQQVTLRCSPKSGHDTVSWYQQALGQGPQFIFQYYEEEERQRGNFPDRFSGHQFPNYSSELNVNALLLGDSALYLCASSLREGLADSYNEQFFGPGTRLTVL.

The rearrangement joins TRBV7-9 to TRBJ1-2; the D is unclear. This CDR3 has 14 residues. Per germline, CDR1 SEHNR and CDR2 FQNEAQ (reference sequence). The V end lost 2 bases, the J end lost 1 base, and 8 bases lay between the germline ends. The CDR3 DNA reads TGTGCCAGCAGCTTACGGTCGGTTAACTATGGCTACACCTTC. This translates into CASSLRSVNYGYTF.

This clone was detected a few times. The chain recombines TRBV2 with TRBJ2-5; D might be TRBD1 (6 bases). The CDR3 extends over 15 amino acids. V was shortened by 2 bases and J by 5 bases, with 15 bases between the two germline ends. Germline V CDR1 and CDR2: SNHLY, FYNNEI. CDR3 loop: CASSEQSGAGETQYF. Here the CDR3 DNA reads TGTGCCAGCAGTGAACAGTCAGGGGCTGGGGAGACCCAGTACTTC.

This clone has at least ten counts. V is TRBV5-1 and J is TRBJ2-1; 9 bases map to TRBD2. Looked up from germline, CDR1 is SGHRS and CDR2 is YFSETQ. The CDR3 length is 15 residues. The V segment lost 1 base and the J segment 9 bases; nucleotides outside the gene matches: 8. The CDR3 here is CASSLLSGSQSEQFF. In DNA, the CDR3 is TGCGCCAGCAGCTTGCTTAGCGGGAGCCAGAGTGAGCAGTTCTTC.

The count of this clone is one. The rearrangement links TRBV7-8 to TRBJ2-2; TRBD2 is a possible D gene (5 bases). V was clipped by 5 bases and J by 7 bases, with 20 bases between them. This CDR3 region has 16 residues. Per the germline V gene, CDR1 is SGHVS and CDR2 is FQNEAQ. CDR3 nucleotides: TGTGCCAGCAGCGGATCGACCGCCGGGATCGGCGGGGAGCTGTTTTTT. Translation gives CASSGSTAGIGGELFF.

The chain joins TRBV30 to TRBJ2-5; 7 bases fit TRBD2. The CDR3 covers 15 residues. With 0 bases clipped from V and 5 bases from J, the junction kept 9 bases outside the gene matches. Germline loops: CDR1 GTSNPN, CDR2 SVGIG (reference sequence). The CDR3 sequence is CAWSVLSSGVETQYF. CDR3 nucleotides: TGTGCCTGGAGTGTACTGTCTAGCGGCGTGGAGACCCAGTACTTC.

This clone appeared once. The V call is TRBV29-1, the J call TRBJ1-1, with TRBD1 as a possible D gene (5 bases). The V end was cut by 6 bases, the J end by 0 bases, with 11 bases between. The V gene's germline CDR1 is SQVTM and CDR2 ANQGSEA. The CDR3 spans 13 residues. The CDR3 nucleotides are TGCAGCGTGGGGGGATTAATGAACACTGAAGCTTTCTTT. As protein: CSVGGLMNTEAFF.

This chain uses TRBV4-1 with TRBJ2-7, with 8 nucleotides matching TRBD2. Germline loops: CDR1 MGHRA, CDR2 YSYEKL. The CDR3 is 14 amino acids. J was trimmed by 3 bases and V by 2 bases; bases with no gene match: 3. The CDR3 nucleotides read TGCGCCAGCAGCCAAACCCGGGGGGGCTACGAGCAGTACTTC. It encodes CASSQTRGGYEQYF.

The V and J genes are TRBV2 and TRBJ1-2; perhaps TRBD1 as D (6 bases). Germline V gives CDR1 SNHLY, CDR2 FYNNEI. V shed 1 base and J shed 6 bases, with 12 bases lying between them. The CDR3 is made up of 14 amino acids. DNA of the CDR3: TGTGCCAGCAGTGAAGTCCAGGGGATGGATGGCTACACCTTC. This gives the protein CASSEVQGMDGYTF.

This sequence joins TRBV6-5 and TRBJ1-1; 8 bases are shared with TRBD1. Trimming cost V 2 bases and J 3 bases; bases outside gene matches: 5. CDR1 is MNHEY, CDR2 SVGAGI, per germline. The CDR3 is 15 residues long. The CDR3 sequence is CASSYAQQGDTEAFF. The DNA for the CDR3 is TGTGCCAGCAGTTACGCCCAACAGGGGGACACTGAAGCTTTCTTT.

This clone was recorded only once. The chain employs TRBV28 and TRBJ2-3, with D possibly TRBD2 on 5 matching bases. Between the trimmed V and J ends, which lost 3 bases and 0 bases, there was a span of 13 bases. In germline, CDR1 is MDHEN, CDR2 SYDVKM. The CDR3 is 16 residues long. DNA for the CDR3: TGTGCCAGCAGTTTTAGCGAACTGCCGAGCACAGATACGCAGTATTTT. The encoded protein is CASSFSELPSTDTQYF.

This chain links TRBV3-1 (or the pseudogene TRBV3-2) with TRBJ2-3; D is unresolved. The V gene's germline CDR1 is LGHDT and CDR2 YNNKEL (reference sequence). The ends were cut back, 4 bases at V and 3 bases at J, with 5 bases in the middle. The CDR3 is made up of 12 amino acids. The CDR3 sequence: CASSLSTDTQYF. CDR3 DNA: TGTGCCAGCAGCCTGTCAACAGATACGCAGTATTTT.

The sample holds one count of this clone. This chain joins TRBV30 and TRBJ1-1; TRBD1 might be the D (5 bases). Trimming cost V 2 bases and J 6 bases, with 10 bases left between them. The germline CDR1 and CDR2 sequences are GTSNPN and SVGIG (reference sequence). The CDR3 covers 12 residues. CDR3 in amino acids: CAWSRWGAEAFF. CDR3 in DNA: TGTGCCTGGAGTCGGTGGGGGGCTGAAGCTTTCTTT.

This chain uses TRBV27 with TRBJ2-2; the D gene is possibly TRBD1 (6 bases). Germline assignment: CDR1 MNHEY and CDR2 SMNVEV (reference sequence). V lost 6 bases to trimming and J lost 0 bases, with 11 bases between them. The CDR3 sequence is 15 residues long. Here the CDR3 DNA reads TGTGCCAGCAGGTCCAGGGGATCGAACACCGGGGAGCTGTTTTTT. Translation gives CASRSRGSNTGELFF.

The CDR3 coding sequence is TGCGCCAGCAGTGAGCCCAGTAGCACGGGACAGACAGTACATTCGTATGGCTACACCTTC. This codes for CASSEPSSTGQTVHSYGYTF. V is TRBV10-2 and J is TRBJ1-2; 7 bases are a match to TRBD1. Germline-derived CDR1 and CDR2 are WSHSY and SAAADI. This CDR3 contains 20 residues. The V and J ends lost 2 bases and 5 bases, in that order; junction bases with no gene match: 23.

The genes are TRBV12-3 or TRBV12-4 and TRBJ1-2, with D perhaps TRBD1 (6 bases). The V end lost 10 bases, the J end lost 2 bases, and 14 bases lay between the germline ends. The CDR3 has 13 residues. The CDR3 sequence: CAIAGGGNYGYTF. Here the CDR3 DNA reads TGTGCCATCGCTGGGGGCGGGAACTATGGCTACACCTTC.

The V and J genes are TRBV11-3 and TRBJ2-1; 9 bases match TRBD2. This CDR3 comprises 16 residues. J lost 8 bases, V lost 1 base, and 9 bases had no gene match. Germline V gene lookup returns CDR1 SGHNT and CDR2 YENEEA. The CDR3 region has the DNA TGTGCCAGCAGCTTAGGCGTAGCGGGAGAGAGGGATGAGCAGTTCTTC. This sequence encodes CASSLGVAGERDEQFF.

The J gene is TRBJ1-2, the V gene TRBV9; D gene unclear. Germline lookup yields CDR1 SGDLS and CDR2 YYNGEE. The germline V and J ends were trimmed by 2 bases and 7 bases, with 18 bases remaining between them. The CDR3 consists of 15 residues. The CDR3 nucleotides are TGTGCCAGCAGCGTGAGCCCGGGTCTTCCCGCTGGCTACACCTTC. As protein: CASSVSPGLPAGYTF.

The rearrangement links TRBV9 to TRBJ2-5, with TRBD1 identical over 7 bases. Per germline, CDR1 SGDLS and CDR2 YYNGEE. The length of the CDR3 is 15 residues. The V gene end was trimmed by 4 bases and the J gene end by 3 bases; junction bases not matched to a gene: 9. CDR3 sequence reads: CASSPRQGMEETQYF. CDR3 in DNA: TGTGCCAGCAGCCCGAGACAGGGAATGGAAGAGACCCAGTACTTC.

The rearrangement uses TRBV3-1 (or the pseudogene TRBV3-2) and TRBJ2-7; 8 nucleotides agree with TRBD2. The CDR3 has 15 amino acids. The germline CDR1 and CDR2 sequences are LGHDT and YNNKEL (reference sequence). V lost 3 bases, J lost 2 bases, and 6 bases stayed unmatched. DNA for the CDR3: TGTGCCAGCAGCCACCTACGGACTAGCCCCTACGAGCAGTACTTC. Translating gives CASSHLRTSPYEQYF.

The J gene is TRBJ2-7, the V gene TRBV30, with 9 bases aligning to TRBD1. Per the germline V gene, CDR1 is GTSNPN and CDR2 is SVGIG (reference sequence). After removal of 2 bases from V and 5 bases from J, the junction contained 16 bases not matched to a gene. The CDR3 runs to 17 residues. The CDR3 nucleotides read TGTGCCTGGAGTCCGGACAGGGGCCATCTAATAGGAAACGAGCAGTACTTC. Its protein is CAWSPDRGHLIGNEQYF. Full variable domain (rest looked up from reference TRBV30 and TRBJ2-7): SQTIHQWPATLVQPVGSPLSLECTVEGTSNPNLYWYRQAAGRGLQLLFYSVGIGQISSEVPQNLSASRPQDRQFILSSKKLLLSDSGFYLCAWSPDRGHLIGNEQYFGPGTRLTVT.